These 21 T cell receptor beta chains were sequenced from one sample in a study of human T cells and chemical hapten exposure. TCRdb re-analysed the RACE reads in MiXCR, keeping a single row per CDR3 protein. The data hold roughly 130,000 distinct CDR3 sequences, with roughly 9.5% observed a single time. The time point here: healthy volunteer bleed at 2 weeks. The study extracted total RNA from unfractionated whole blood. Material: whole blood. Receptors were obtained from a male donor in good health. Some clones in this sample may be carry-over from other donors' samples.

The rearrangement uses TRBV5-1 and TRBJ2-3, with 12 bases that match TRBD2. From germline, CDR1 is SGHRS and CDR2 YFSETQ. The CDR3 length is 17 residues. With V trimmed by 1 base and J by 6 bases, 9 bases remained unmatched. The CDR3 coding sequence is TGCGCCAGCAGCTTGCCGCTAGCGGGGGGGCCAGGGGATACGCAGTATTTT. It yields the protein CASSLPLAGGPGDTQYF.

This clonotype was observed a few times. This chain uses TRBV7-2 with TRBJ2-7; D not resolved. Trimming took 1 base from V and 4 from J, leaving 14 bases between them. Germline-derived CDR1 and CDR2 are SGHTA and FQGNSA. This CDR3 has 15 amino acids. Here the CDR3 reads CASSLVDHPQYEQYF. The CDR3 nucleotides read TGTGCCAGCAGCTTAGTCGATCATCCCCAATACGAGCAGTACTTC.

In this sample, this clonotype turned up a few times. CDR3 bases: TGTGCCAGCAGTTTTTATCAAACCGATCAGCCCCAGCATTTT. This gives the protein CASSFYQTDQPQHF. This sequence joins TRBV27 and TRBJ1-5; D ambiguous. The CDR3 totals 14 residues. V lost 3 bases and J 5 bases, leaving 11 bases between the germline ends. The germline CDR1 and CDR2 sequences are MNHEY and SMNVEV (reference sequence).

This clonotype was detected ten times or more. The chain couples TRBV25-1 to TRBJ2-7, with D perhaps being TRBD1 or TRBD2 (5 bases each). The V gene's germline CDR1 is MGHDK and CDR2 SYGVNS. The CDR3 runs to 12 residues. V was cut by 6 bases and J by 3 bases, with 9 bases left in between. The CDR3 DNA is TGTGCCAGCAGCGTTGGGGGCTACGAGCAGTACTTC. It encodes CASSVGGYEQYF.

The chain recombines TRBV6-1 with TRBJ1-1; D gene uncertain. The CDR3 runs 12 residues. Per germline, CDR1 MNHNS and CDR2 SASEGT. V lost 1 base and J 8 bases, leaving 8 bases between the germline ends. Written as DNA, the CDR3 is TGTGCCAGCAGTGAAGGGGAAGGGGAAGCTTTCTTT. This sequence encodes CASSEGEGEAFF.

In this sample, this clonotype turned up a few times. The chain carries TRBV29-1 and TRBJ1-3; D remains unclear. The CDR3 covers 13 residues. Trimming stripped 4 bases from V and 0 bases from J, with 7 bases between. CDR1 is SQVTM and CDR2 is ANQGSEA in the germline V gene. CDR3 residues: CSVARSSGNTIYF. The CDR3 DNA reads TGCAGCGTTGCTCGGAGCTCTGGAAACACCATATATTTT.

J is TRBJ2-7 and V is TRBV11-2; D uncertain. The germline V gene encodes CDR1 SGHAT and CDR2 FQNNGV. The CDR3 is 14 amino acids. Trimming took off 1 base at V and 2 bases at J, with 9 bases between the two ends. CDR3 sequence: CASSLVPRTYEQYF. The DNA for the CDR3 is TGTGCCAGCAGCTTAGTTCCCCGAACCTACGAGCAGTACTTC.

The rearrangement joins TRBV20-1 to TRBJ2-1; D is perhaps TRBD2 (6 bases). The V and J ends lost 3 bases and 0 bases respectively, with 6 bases between them. This CDR3 has 13 amino acids. Per germline, CDR1 DFQATT and CDR2 SNEGSKA (reference sequence). CDR3 loop: CSASGSSYNEQFF. The DNA for the CDR3 is TGCAGTGCTAGCGGGAGCTCCTACAATGAGCAGTTCTTC.

This clonotype showed up just a few times. The chain carries TRBV29-1 and TRBJ2-3; 7 bases fit TRBD2. The CDR3 runs to 13 residues. CDR1 is SQVTM and CDR2 is ANQGSEA in the germline V gene. J lost 2 bases, V lost 3 bases, and 2 bases had no gene match. The CDR3 protein is CSVDRLATDTQYF. DNA for the CDR3: TGCAGCGTTGACCGACTAGCCACAGATACGCAGTATTTT.

The chain couples TRBV5-4 to TRBJ2-1; D is possibly TRBD2 (6 bases). Germline V CDR1 and CDR2: SGHNT, YYREEE (reference sequence). This CDR3 has 13 residues. The ends were cut back, 5 bases at V and 9 bases at J, with 15 bases in the middle. The CDR3 DNA is TGTGCCAGCAGGGCCCCTGGGGGGATTGAGCAGTTCTTC. This translates into CASRAPGGIEQFF.

Many counts were recorded for this clonotype. The chain is built from TRBV19 and TRBJ1-2; 7 bases line up with TRBD1. The CDR3 spans 13 residues. In germline, CDR1 is LNHDA, CDR2 SQIVND (reference sequence). J gave up 5 bases and V 10 bases, and 10 bases lay outside the gene matches. The CDR3 nucleotides read TGTGCCACCTCAGATGGGACAGCTTATGGCTACACCTTC. This sequence encodes CATSDGTAYGYTF.

The chain is built from TRBV27 and TRBJ2-7; 10 nucleotides match TRBD2. The CDR3 spans 14 residues. Germline CDR1 MNHEY, CDR2 SMNVEV (reference sequence). V lost 6 bases and J lost 6; bases outside the gene matches: 8. In DNA, the CDR3 is TGTGCCAGCAGCCAGCTAGCGGGAGCGGGCGAGCAGTACTTC. Translated: CASSQLAGAGEQYF.

This clonotype was detected many times. This chain connects TRBV6-1 to TRBJ1-1, with D unresolved. The CDR3 has 13 amino acids. With 1 base removed from V and 1 base from J, the gap between germline ends came to 4 bases. Germline V gives CDR1 MNHNS, CDR2 SASEGT. The CDR3 bases are TGTGCCAGCAGTGAAGGGGAGAACACTGAAGCTTTCTTT. Translation gives CASSEGENTEAFF.

This clonotype showed up just a few times. V and J are TRBV29-1 and TRBJ1-5; possibly TRBD1 for D (6 bases). Per germline, CDR1 SQVTM and CDR2 ANQGSEA. Between the trimmed V and J ends, which lost 2 bases and 2 bases, there was a span of 13 bases. This CDR3 spans 15 amino acids. The CDR3 nucleotides read TGCAGCGTTGAAATGGGAGGACAGTGCAATCAGCCCCAGCATTTT. Residues: CSVEMGGQCNQPQHF.

This clonotype was recorded many times. This chain connects TRBV6-2 or TRBV6-3 to TRBJ2-7, with TRBD1 matching 9 bases. Germline CDR1 MNHEY, CDR2 SVGEGT. The junction had 16 bases not matched to a gene; V was cut back by 2 bases and J by 5 bases. The CDR3 has 18 amino acids. Here the CDR3 reads CASSYLRRPGQGINEQYF. The CDR3 DNA reads TGTGCCAGCAGTTACCTCAGGCGACCGGGACAGGGTATCAACGAGCAGTACTTC.

This clonotype appeared many times. The chain employs TRBV7-3 and TRBJ1-1, with TRBD1 identical over 10 bases. The CDR3 consists of 15 residues. V shed 6 bases, J shed 5 bases, and the junction held 9 bases outside the gene matches. Per the germline V gene, CDR1 is SGHTA and CDR2 is FQGTGA. The CDR3: CASRPDRGARTEAFF. CDR3 DNA sequence: TGTGCCAGCAGACCGGACAGGGGGGCCCGAACTGAAGCTTTCTTT.

The chain combines TRBV7-2 with TRBJ1-1; D perhaps matches TRBD1 (5 bases). V was clipped by 1 base and J by 1 base, with 7 bases between them. This CDR3 spans 14 amino acids. Germline values: CDR1 SGHTA, CDR2 FQGNSA. Here the CDR3 DNA reads TGTGCCAGCAGCTTAGGACAGAAGAACACTGAAGCTTTCTTT. Residues: CASSLGQKNTEAFF.

There are a few counts of this clonotype. The chain employs TRBV5-1 and TRBJ1-1; D ambiguous. V lost 6 bases and J lost 0, with 3 bases in between. The CDR3 is 11 amino acids. Germline V CDR1 and CDR2: SGHRS, YFSETQ. The CDR3 DNA follows: TGCGCCAGCAAGTTGAACACTGAAGCTTTCTTT. The encoded protein is CASKLNTEAFF.

This clonotype has ten or more counts. The chain joins TRBV5-1 to TRBJ1-1, with D tentatively TRBD1 (5 bases). Germline loops: CDR1 SGHRS, CDR2 YFSETQ. The V end lost 4 bases, the J end lost 2 bases, and 12 bases lay between the germline ends. The CDR3 runs 14 residues. The CDR3 DNA reads as TGCGCCAGCAGCGCGACAGCGAGCAACACTGAAGCTTTCTTT. It codes for CASSATASNTEAFF.

This clonotype has just a few counts. The rearrangement links TRBV10-3 to TRBJ1-6; D is undetermined. Trimming cost V 0 bases and J 7 bases, with 10 bases left between them. CDR1 ENHRY and CDR2 SYGVKD come from the germline V gene. The CDR3 is made up of 15 amino acids. The CDR3 coding sequence is TGTGCCATCAGTGAGTCGGAGGGCCCCAATTCACCCCTCCACTTT. The encoded protein is CAISESEGPNSPLHF.

The chain couples TRBV10-3 to TRBJ2-5; 8 bases agree with TRBD2. The CDR3 spans 12 residues. With 10 bases clipped from V and 5 bases from J, the junction kept 6 bases outside the gene matches. Germline CDR1 reads ENHRY; CDR2 reads SYGVKD. CDR3 protein: CATRGGLETQYF. The CDR3 region has the DNA TGTGCCACCCGGGGGGGGCTGGAGACCCAGTACTTC.